The 11 T cell receptor beta chains given below trace back to one sample, sequenced in a study of T cell repertoires in cytomegalovirus infection. TCRdb re-called the reads with MiXCR, one entry per CDR3 protein. There are a few hundred thousand distinct CDR3 sequences in the sample; around a sixth occur only once, and roughly 8.7% lies in the top ten. The material sequenced was PBMCs. Every receptor here comes from a human donor in good health (CMV status not recorded). Some clones in this sample may be carry-over from other donors' samples.

This clonotype has a count of ten or more. The chain is built from TRBV7-2 and TRBJ1-4; the D is unclear. This CDR3 region has 14 residues. CDR1 and CDR2 (germline): SGHTA, FQGNSA. Deletions cut 5 bases from V and 0 bases from J, with 7 bases between. CDR3 loop: CASSRVATNEKLFF. The DNA of the CDR3 is TGTGCCAGCAGCCGAGTTGCAACTAATGAAAAACTGTTTTTT.

The V gene is TRBV29-1, the J gene TRBJ2-1; TRBD2 matches at 8 bases. CDR3 length: 15 residues. V gave up 6 bases and J gave up 6 bases; unmatched junction bases: 13. The germline CDR1 and CDR2 sequences are SQVTM and ANQGSEA. The CDR3 reads CSVKKLAASGNEQFF. The CDR3 nucleotides read TGCAGCGTAAAGAAACTAGCGGCGTCCGGCAATGAGCAGTTCTTC.

The V call is TRBV12-3 or TRBV12-4, the J call TRBJ2-5; TRBD2 matches 9 bases. The CDR3 totals 14 residues. The junction had 5 bases not matched to a gene; V was cut back by 4 bases and J by 5 bases. CDR3 DNA: TGTGCCAGCAGTTGGCGGGAGGGCGGGGAGACCCAGTACTTC. Encoded protein: CASSWREGGETQYF.

This clonotype was found many times. V usage is TRBV7-2 and J usage is TRBJ2-7; 9 nucleotides agree with TRBD2. Germline trimming cut 4 bases from V and 4 bases from J; bases unmatched to any gene: 20. CDR3 length equals 19 residues. Germline V gene sequence: CDR1 SGHTA, CDR2 FQGNSA. The chain's CDR3 is CASSSSEVAGAKSRYEQYF. CDR3 nucleotide sequence: TGTGCCAGCAGCTCCAGCGAGGTAGCGGGAGCGAAAAGTAGGTACGAGCAGTACTTC. Full variable domain (remainder filled in from reference TRBV7-2 and TRBJ2-7): GAGVSQSPSNKVTEKGKDVELRCDPISGHTALYWYRQSLGQGLEFLIYFQGNSAPDKSGLPSDRFSAERTGGSVSTLTIQRTQQEDSAVYLCASSSSEVAGAKSRYEQYFGPGTRLTVT.

The chain is built from TRBV20-1 and TRBJ1-2; TRBD1 is a possible D gene (5 bases). CDR3 length: 13 residues. Looked up from germline, CDR1 is DFQATT and CDR2 is SNEGSKA (reference sequence). CDR3 nucleotides: TGCAGCGCGGGGGGTGGATCTAACTATGGCTACACCTTC. It encodes CSAGGGSNYGYTF.

This clonotype was found many times. The chain uses TRBV7-2 and TRBJ1-2; D not certain. Germline assignment: CDR1 SGHTA and CDR2 FQGNSA. The CDR3 totals 12 residues. V dropped 5 bases and J dropped 8 bases, with 12 bases sitting between them. The CDR3: CASSPQAGGYTF. The CDR3 bases are TGTGCCAGCAGCCCTCAAGCGGGAGGCTACACCTTC.

The chain recombines TRBV20-1 with TRBJ2-2; unclear D gene. CDR3 size: 14 residues. Deletions cut 1 base from V and 1 base from J, with 7 bases between. Looked up from germline, CDR1 is DFQATT and CDR2 is SNEGSKA (reference sequence). CDR3 nucleotide sequence: TGCAGTGCTAGAGCCCGGTTGAACACCGGGGAGCTGTTTTTT. Residues: CSARARLNTGELFF.

The V call is TRBV20-1, the J call TRBJ2-7; possible D gene TRBD1, 6 bases. The germline V and J ends were trimmed by 2 bases and 3 bases, with 14 bases remaining between them. Germline V gene lookup returns CDR1 DFQATT and CDR2 SNEGSKA (reference sequence). This CDR3 region has 14 residues. As DNA, the CDR3 is TGCAGTGCTAGATCTATGACAGGCTACTACGAGCAGTACTTC. Translation: CSARSMTGYYEQYF.

This clonotype appeared a few times. The V call is TRBV6-1, the J call TRBJ2-3, with D maybe TRBD1 (6 bases). The CDR3 is 17 amino acids. Germline assignment: CDR1 MNHNS and CDR2 SASEGT. V lost 6 bases and J 0 bases, leaving 19 bases between the germline ends. CDR3 DNA sequence: TGTGCCAGCAGCTTAACCCTGCCGACAGGTAGCACAGATACGCAGTATTTT. It is translated as CASSLTLPTGSTDTQYF.

This clonotype was observed at least ten times. The chain joins TRBV20-1 to TRBJ2-7; the D is unclear. Trimming took off 5 bases at V and 2 bases at J, with 22 bases between the two ends. The germline CDR1 and CDR2 sequences are DFQATT and SNEGSKA (reference sequence). This CDR3 has 16 residues. The DNA for the CDR3 is TGCAGTGCTCGATCATGGACGCGGCGCACGACCTACGAGCAGTACTTC. This translates into CSARSWTRRTTYEQYF.

This clonotype was recorded many times. J is TRBJ2-3 and V is TRBV7-2; D unresolved. Germline lookup yields CDR1 SGHTA and CDR2 FQGNSA. This CDR3 has 13 amino acids. The V gene lost 4 bases and the J gene lost 6 bases, with 11 bases spanning the gap. The CDR3 sequence is CASSYSLGDTQYF. CDR3 coding DNA: TGTGCCAGCAGCTACTCGCTGGGGGATACGCAGTATTTT.